The following is a T cell receptor beta chain sequence with its context. Its antigen is unidentified. These data belong to a study of response to subunit inactivated influenza vaccine. One entry per CDR3 protein, called by TCRdb with MiXCR from the RT-PCR reads. This table holds fewer than 600,000 distinct CDR3 sequences, roughly 7.9% found once. Findings and caveats of the study: Every seasonal influenza vaccination brings in few new T cells, the authors suggested.

This sequence originates from a man between 45 and 75 years old who received an inactivated influenza vaccine. The material sequenced was PBMCs from blood, taken around 25 months after vaccination.

The CDR3 spells CAWSVSAMGTYEQYF. The CDR3 DNA is TGTGCCTGGAGTGTATCTGCGATGGGCACCTACGAGCAGTACTTC. V gene TRBV30 combines with J gene TRBJ2-7; D is undetermined. Germline CDR1 and CDR2: GTSNPN and SVGIG (reference sequence). The V end lost 0 bases, the J end lost 2 bases, and 14 bases lay between the germline ends. This CDR3 comprises 15 residues.